This T cell receptor (beta chain) was obtained from a study of monozygotic twins with inflammatory bowel disease. Study-level points and caveats: Lower TCRbeta diversity (inverse Simpson) was seen in IBD patients than in healthy co-twins. IBD patients exhibited fewer clonotypes shared with other individuals than healthy twins, particularly with disease activity.

On this clonotype: No antigen is known for it.

Template switching appended UMIs that held a 6-nucleotide sample barcode. With roughly 17 and 9 cycles respectively, two nested PCRs were carried out on TCRalpha and TCRbeta cDNA. From the 5' RACE reads, TCRdb lists one entry per CDR3 protein and no DNA. This repertoire comprises a few hundred thousand distinct CDR3 sequences; its ten largest clones make up just over 2.5%. This CDR3 spans 15 amino acids. This TCR came from a human donor with ulcerative colitis or Crohn's disease, or a healthy co-twin of an affected twin (not recorded which). The genes are TRBV12-3 or TRBV12-4 and TRBJ1-2; TCRdb designates TRBD1, a call that cannot be tested without DNA. Sequencing was done on a sample of blood. CDR3 amino acids: CASSFRAGGNYGYTF.